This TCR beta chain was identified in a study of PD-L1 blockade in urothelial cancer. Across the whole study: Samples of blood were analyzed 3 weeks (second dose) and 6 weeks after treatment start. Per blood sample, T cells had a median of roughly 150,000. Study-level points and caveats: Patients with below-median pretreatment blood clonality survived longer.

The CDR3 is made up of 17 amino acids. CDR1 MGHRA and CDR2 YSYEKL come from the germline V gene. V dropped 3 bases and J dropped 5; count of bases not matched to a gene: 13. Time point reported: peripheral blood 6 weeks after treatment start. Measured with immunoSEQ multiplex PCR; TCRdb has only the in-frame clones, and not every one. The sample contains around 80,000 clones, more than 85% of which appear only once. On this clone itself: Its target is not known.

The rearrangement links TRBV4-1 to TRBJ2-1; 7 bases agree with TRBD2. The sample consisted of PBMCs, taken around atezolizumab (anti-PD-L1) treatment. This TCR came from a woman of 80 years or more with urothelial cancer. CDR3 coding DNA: TGCGCCAGCAGCCAGGCCGCCGGGCGGGAGCGCCACAATGAGCAGTTCTTC. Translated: CASSQAAGRERHNEQFF.